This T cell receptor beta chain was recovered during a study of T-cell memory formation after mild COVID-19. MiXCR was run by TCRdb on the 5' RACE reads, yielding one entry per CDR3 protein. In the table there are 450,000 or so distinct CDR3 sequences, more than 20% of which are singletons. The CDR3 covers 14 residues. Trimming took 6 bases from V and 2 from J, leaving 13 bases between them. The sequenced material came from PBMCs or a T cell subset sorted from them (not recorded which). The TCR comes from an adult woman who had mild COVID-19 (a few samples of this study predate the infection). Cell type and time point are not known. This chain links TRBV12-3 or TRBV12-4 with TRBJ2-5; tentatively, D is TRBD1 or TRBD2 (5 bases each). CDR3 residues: CASRPGTAQETQYF. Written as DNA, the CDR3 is TGTGCCAGCAGACCCGGGACCGCTCAAGAGACCCAGTACTTC.